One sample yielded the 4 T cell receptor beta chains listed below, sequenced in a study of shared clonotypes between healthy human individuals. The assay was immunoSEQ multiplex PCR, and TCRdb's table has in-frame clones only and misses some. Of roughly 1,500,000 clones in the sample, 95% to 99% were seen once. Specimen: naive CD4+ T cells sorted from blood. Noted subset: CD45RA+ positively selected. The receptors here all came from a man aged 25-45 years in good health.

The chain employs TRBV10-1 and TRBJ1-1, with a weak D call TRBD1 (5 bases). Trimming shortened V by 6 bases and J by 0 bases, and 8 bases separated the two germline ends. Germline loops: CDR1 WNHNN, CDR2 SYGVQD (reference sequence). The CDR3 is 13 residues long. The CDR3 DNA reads TGCGCCAGCAGGGACAACATGAACACTGAAGCTTTCTTT. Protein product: CASRDNMNTEAFF.

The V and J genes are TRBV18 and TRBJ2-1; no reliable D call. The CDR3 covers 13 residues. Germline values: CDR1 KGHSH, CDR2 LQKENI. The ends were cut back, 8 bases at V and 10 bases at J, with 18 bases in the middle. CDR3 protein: CASLPAPQGEQFF. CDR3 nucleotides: TGTGCCAGCCTCCCAGCACCCCAAGGAGAGCAGTTCTTC. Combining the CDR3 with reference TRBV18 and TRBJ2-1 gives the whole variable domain NAGVMQNPRHLVRRRGQEARLRCSPMKGHSHVYWYRQLPEEGLKFMVYLQKENIIDESGMPKERFSAEFPKEGPSILRIQQVVRGDSAAYFCASLPAPQGEQFFGPGTRLTVL.

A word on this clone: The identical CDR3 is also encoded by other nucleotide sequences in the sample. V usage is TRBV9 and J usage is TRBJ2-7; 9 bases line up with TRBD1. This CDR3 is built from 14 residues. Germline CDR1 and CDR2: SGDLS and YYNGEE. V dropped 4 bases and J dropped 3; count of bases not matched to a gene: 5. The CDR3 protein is CASSRGQGSYEQYF. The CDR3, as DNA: TGTGCCAGCAGCCGTGGACAGGGGAGCTACGAGCAGTACTTC.

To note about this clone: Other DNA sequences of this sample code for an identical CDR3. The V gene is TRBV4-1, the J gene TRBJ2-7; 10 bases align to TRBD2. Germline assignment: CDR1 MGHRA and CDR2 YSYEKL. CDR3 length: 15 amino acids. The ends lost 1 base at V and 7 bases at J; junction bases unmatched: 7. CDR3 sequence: CASSQGLAGVGEQYF. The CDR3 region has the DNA TGCGCCAGCAGCCAAGGGCTAGCGGGAGTCGGGGAGCAGTACTTC.